One sample yielded the 6 T cell receptor beta chains listed below, sequenced in a study of blood T cell repertoires in COVID-19. Clones were read by immunoSEQ multiplex PCR, and TCRdb kept only the in-frame ones, dropping some. The sample lists tens of thousands of clones, more than 70% occurring once. Sequencing was carried out using peripheral blood. The receptors here all came from a man aged 80 or over with acute or convalescent COVID-19.

V gene TRBV6-6 combines with J gene TRBJ1-5, with D unclear. The germline V gene has CDR1 MNHNY and CDR2 SVGAGI (reference sequence). This CDR3 comprises 15 residues. The V gene lost 8 bases and the J gene lost 3 bases, with 17 bases spanning the gap. The CDR3 loop reads CASRDREAFNQPQHF. The CDR3 nucleotides are TGTGCCAGCCGGGATCGGGAGGCTTTCAATCAGCCCCAGCATTTT.

The chain joins TRBV5-1 to TRBJ1-1, with 12 bases matching TRBD1. This CDR3 spans 18 amino acids. J was trimmed by 2 bases and V by 4 bases; bases with no gene match: 12. Germline CDR1 and CDR2: SGHRS and YFSETQ. CDR3 loop: CASSTAGTGGGQNTEAFF. The CDR3 region has the DNA TGCGCCAGCAGCACCGCCGGGACAGGGGGCGGGCAAAACACTGAAGCTTTCTTT.

This chain connects TRBV6-1 to TRBJ1-5; D is unresolved. This CDR3 region has 17 residues. The germline V and J ends were trimmed by 4 bases and 0 bases, with 16 bases remaining between them. CDR1 MNHNS and CDR2 SASEGT come from the germline V gene. Here the CDR3 DNA reads TGTGCCAGCAGTGTCGAGGGAACGCCCCTTAGCAATCAGCCCCAGCATTTT. The encoded protein is CASSVEGTPLSNQPQHF.

The chain employs TRBV12-3 or TRBV12-4 and TRBJ1-1, with a weak D call TRBD1 (5 bases). The CDR3 totals 11 residues. Trimming took 11 bases from V and 6 from J, leaving 13 bases between them. The CDR3 DNA follows: TGTGCCCGCCCGGGACTATCTGAAGCTTTCTTT. Amino acid sequence: CARPGLSEAFF.

This sequence joins TRBV2 and TRBJ1-2, with 10 bases identical to TRBD1. This CDR3 comprises 12 residues. Trimming at V came to 9 bases and at J to 8 bases, leaving 6 bases not matched to a gene. CDR1 is SNHLY, CDR2 FYNNEI, per germline. CDR3 protein: CASYGTGVGYTF. In nucleotides, the CDR3 is TGTGCCAGTTACGGGACAGGGGTGGGCTACACCTTC.

A few counts support this clone. This chain links TRBV21-1 with TRBJ2-1; the D call of TRBD2 is as the table states it, not checked on the DNA. TRBV21-1 counts as a pseudogene. The CDR3 contains 16 residues. DNA of the CDR3: TGTGCCAGCAGCAAGGGACTAGCGGGAGCTCATAATGAGCAGTTCTTC. It codes for CASSKGLAGAHNEQFF.